These T cell receptor beta chains were read from a single sample in a study of blood T cell repertoires in COVID-19. Libraries were prepared by immunoSEQ multiplex PCR; TCRdb keeps only in-frame clonotypes and omits some of them. The sample holds roughly 70,000 clones, 89% seen once. Sequenced: peripheral blood. The receptors were gathered from a woman between 50 and 59 years old with active COVID-19. Each CDR3 is given without its conserved first and last residue. A D gene is named only where the DNA matches it firmly.

V gene,J gene,D gene,CDR3 protein
TRBV21-1,TRBJ2-7,NA,ASSNQTGDDEQY
TRBV4-2,TRBJ2-3,TRBD2,ASSQDLTAGAGDTQY
TRBV24-1,TRBJ2-1,TRBD2,ATSDASGVSYNEQF
TRBV7-9,TRBJ2-7,TRBD2,ASSLSLAGYYEQY
TRBV5-6,TRBJ1-2,TRBD1,ASSRKGQNYGYT
TRBV24-1,TRBJ2-3,TRBD2,ATSGNHLAGGLRTSTDTQY
TRBV7-8,TRBJ2-3,TRBD2,ASSSDYGGSPDTQY
TRBV5-1,TRBJ2-7,NA,ASSLKGQSSYEQY
TRBV7-9,TRBJ2-7,TRBD1,ASSPRPGQGDEQY
TRBV7-2,TRBJ2-7,NA,ASSLDWKYEQY
TRBV5-4,TRBJ2-1,TRBD2,ASSPGTSGRTYNEQF
TRBV15,TRBJ1-2,NA,ATSRARGAINGYT
TRBV7-3,TRBJ2-7,TRBD2,ASSMPTSGRNEQY
TRBV11-2,TRBJ1-3,NA,ASSNTGGNTIY
TRBV27,TRBJ1-3,NA,ASSIRGGSGNTIY
TRBV5-6,TRBJ1-1,NA,ASSLGQVMNTEAF
TRBV28,TRBJ1-1,NA,ASSLGGQGGGNTEAF
TRBV10-1,TRBJ2-2,NA,ASSGQANTGELF
TRBV5-1,TRBJ1-4,TRBD1,ASSPAQRQGHEKLF
TRBV10-3,TRBJ1-1,NA,AISEIGTFNTEAF
TRBV11-2,TRBJ2-7,TRBD2,ASSLLSGSGYEQY
TRBV28,TRBJ2-1,NA,ASTLLASQEQF
TRBV10-3,TRBJ1-3,NA,AIRAGNSGNTIY
TRBV25-1,TRBJ1-1,NA,AQAGVAGEAF
TRBV4-2,TRBJ1-1,TRBD1,ASGDWGQGAPEAF
TRBV9,TRBJ2-7,TRBD2,ASSAYGLAGAYEQY
TRBV28,TRBJ1-2,NA,ASSFPEGGGGYT
TRBV27,TRBJ2-5,NA,ASSLSGGATSETQY
TRBV28,TRBJ2-1,TRBD2,ASSQGLAGLSSYNEQF
TRBV19,TRBJ2-3,TRBD2,ASSAGLARDTQY
TRBV15,TRBJ1-4,NA,ATSRETGTNEKLF
TRBV9,TRBJ2-3,TRBD1,ASSPRQGTDTQY
TRBV4-1,TRBJ2-1,TRBD2,ASSQDGTSYYEQF